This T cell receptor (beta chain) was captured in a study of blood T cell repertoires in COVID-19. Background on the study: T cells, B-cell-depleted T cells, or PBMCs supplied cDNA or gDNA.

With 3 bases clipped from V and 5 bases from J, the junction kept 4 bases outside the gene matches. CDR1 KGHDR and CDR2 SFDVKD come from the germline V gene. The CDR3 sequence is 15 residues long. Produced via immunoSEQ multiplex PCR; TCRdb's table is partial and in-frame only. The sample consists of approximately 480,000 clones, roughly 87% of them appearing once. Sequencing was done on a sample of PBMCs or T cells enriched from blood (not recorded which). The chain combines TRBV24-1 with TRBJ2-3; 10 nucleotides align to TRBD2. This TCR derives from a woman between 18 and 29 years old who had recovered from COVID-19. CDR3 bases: TGTGCCACCAGTGATCCAGCGGGGGGGCTAGATACGCAGTATTTT. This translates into CATSDPAGGLDTQYF.